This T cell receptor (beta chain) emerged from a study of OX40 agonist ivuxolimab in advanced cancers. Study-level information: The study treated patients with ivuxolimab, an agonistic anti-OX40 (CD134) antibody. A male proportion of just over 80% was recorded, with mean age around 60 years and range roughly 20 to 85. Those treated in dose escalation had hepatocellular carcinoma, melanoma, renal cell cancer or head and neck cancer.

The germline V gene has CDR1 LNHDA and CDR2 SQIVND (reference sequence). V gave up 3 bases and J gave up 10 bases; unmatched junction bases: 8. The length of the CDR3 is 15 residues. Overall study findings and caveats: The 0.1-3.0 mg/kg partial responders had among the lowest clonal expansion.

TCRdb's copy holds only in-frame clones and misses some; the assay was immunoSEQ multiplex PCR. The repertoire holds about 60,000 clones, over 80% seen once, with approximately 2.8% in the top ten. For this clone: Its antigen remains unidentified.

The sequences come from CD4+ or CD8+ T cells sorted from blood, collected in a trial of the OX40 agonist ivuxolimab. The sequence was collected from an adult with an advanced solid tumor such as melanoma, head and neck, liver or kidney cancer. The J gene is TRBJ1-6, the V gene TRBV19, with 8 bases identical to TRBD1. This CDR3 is CASSIGQGSDSPLHF. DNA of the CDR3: TGTGCCAGTAGTATCGGACAGGGTTCTGACTCACCCCTCCACTTT.